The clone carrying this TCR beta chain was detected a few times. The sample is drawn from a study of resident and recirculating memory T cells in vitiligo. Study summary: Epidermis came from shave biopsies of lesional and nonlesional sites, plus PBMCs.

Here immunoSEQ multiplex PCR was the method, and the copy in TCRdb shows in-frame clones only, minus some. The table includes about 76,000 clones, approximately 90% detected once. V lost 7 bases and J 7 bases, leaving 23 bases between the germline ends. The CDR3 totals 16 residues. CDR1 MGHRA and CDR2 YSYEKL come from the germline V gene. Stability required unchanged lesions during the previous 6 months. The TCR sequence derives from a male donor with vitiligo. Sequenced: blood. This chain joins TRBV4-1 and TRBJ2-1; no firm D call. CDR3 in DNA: TGCGCCAGCACCCCCGCGGTCTTGGGTCGAAGGAATGAGCAGTTCTTC. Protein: CASTPAVLGRRNEQFF.